This entry features one T cell receptor (beta chain) sequence. The target of this receptor is not known. Base qualities are not at hand, and no much larger clone is one base apart. From the second PCR step on, the TCR alpha and beta chain libraries were amplified in separate reactions. To determine each donor's CMV status, fresh PBMCs were stimulated overnight with CMV viral lysate, and IFNgamma production from CD4+ T cells was then assessed. Using Miltenyi beads, CD4 T cells were first positively selected, and CD8 T cells were then positively selected from the CD4-negative fraction. After staining for CD3, CD4, CD8, CD45RA, CD27 and a live/dead dye, cells were sorted on a BD Aria II into four subsets based on CD45RA and CD27. Blood was obtained from a few healthy volunteers, and the blood from each volunteer was fractionated into CD4 and CD8 T cells and subsequently into four differentiation subsets. Roughly 0.12 L of peripheral blood was taken from each donor, and PBMC were separated by density-gradient centrifugation on Ficoll-Paque PLUS. Sorted cells were lysed in RLT buffer, and RNA was extracted with a Qiagen RNeasy kit and stored at -80°C.

The entry originates in a study of naive and memory T cell subsets (dated by TCRdb to about 2017). The study in broad terms: Sorted naive and memory T cell subsets from peripheral blood were analyzed in the study using a UMI-based, open-source pipeline for TCR alpha and beta sequencing. IgG serology results and the functional CMV T cell responses were in complete agreement. RNA was DNase-treated and reverse transcribed with TCR constant-region primers, mostly using SuperScript III.

Beyond this particular receptor, the publication reports: The abundance of TCRs followed a power law with an exponent that differed between naive and memory subsets yet stayed consistent across the three individuals. Single alpha or beta chain sequences, rather than paired alpha/beta receptors, were used to define clonotypes. After error correction, only a single occurrence was seen for over 95% of naive TCR sequences, so much steeper abundance distributions were produced than in memory subsets. In both CD4 and CD8 cells, the Gini index increased while Shannon and inverse Simpson diversity decreased from naive through CM, EM and EMRA. RNA-based TCR counts may be affected by expression changes linked to T cell activation and differentiation. A few larger clonotypes were present in naive repertoires, especially CD8 naive repertoires, and these clonotypes were possibly memory cells re-expressing CD45RA. The repertoire findings for the naive and memory subsets could not be validated against a ground truth, as none was available.

Looking up the germline V gene yields CDR1 SGHRS and CDR2 YFSETQ. The CDR3 runs 18 residues from the cysteine to the phenylalanine. Just CDR3 DNA is preserved here, 54 bases in frame from base 1. The germline ends are 21 bases apart after V is trimmed by 2 bases and J by 1 base. The library was obtained by UMI-ligation and nested PCR. An equimolar mix of two oligonucleotides covering both TRBC1 and TRBC2 was used as the beta constant-region primer. The ligated cDNA went through four rounds of PCR with nested alpha and beta constant-region primers together with the SP2 primer. A single-stranded oligonucleotide bearing the SP2 primer plus a 12-nucleotide UMI was ligated onto the 3' end of the cDNA by T4 RNA ligase 1. Incubation of the ligation reaction lasted roughly 18-25 hours at 16 degrees C. To avoid over-amplification, PCR2 was usually performed as a SYBR Green qPCR and halted once a predetermined threshold was reached. Every purification after the first one was done using Agencourt AMPure XP magnetic beads. Library quantification was done by Qubit, followed by a TapeStation check on which the main peak was expected at around 650 bp. Pooled libraries were sequenced on an Illumina MiSeq with v2 2x251 paired-end kits, typically giving about 0.85-2.3 million reads per sample. Libraries were pooled at 4 nM per sample, and about 4.5-7.5% PhiX was added to improve cluster recognition. Processing in the source paper ran as follows. Decombinator assigned V and J genes to Demultiplexor-processed FASTQ reads by tag matching, allowing a single base-pair mismatch. UMIs were used by Collapsinator to correct both sequencing errors and frequency errors arising from PCR heterogeneity. CDR3Translator translated TCRs and extracted CDR3s from the conserved cysteine to the FGXG phenylalanine, flagging non-productive sequences. Gini, Shannon entropy and inverse Simpson indices were calculated on repertoires subsampled to equal numbers of UMI-defined TCRs. Clonotype abundance distributions were fitted to a power law by maximum likelihood within the linear range. When run on a single naive CD8 sample, MIGEC and the pipeline yielded similar UMI counts, similar unique TCR numbers and similar clonal distributions. In one analysis, naive TCRs also found in any memory subset of the same donor were removed from the naive repertoire. Repertoires were searched for around 7,300 CMV-associated CDR3 sequences compiled from VDJdb and a published dataset. TCRdb took the public reads, trimmed them with fastp at Q25, ran MiXCR for clone calling and kept in-frame beta chains. Identical CDR3 proteins give one entry, which carries the most common genes and DNA. The V and J calls shown here were made by TCRdb, not taken from the authors' results. The sample records 98,000 or so distinct CDR3 sequences, 11% of which are singletons. The ten largest clones capture just over 0.13% of the sample.

The clonotype originates from a human donor in good health. Sequenced: naive CD4+ T cells from blood. This specimen's cell subset or site label, per the study, means: naive T cells, CD45RA high CD27+. Recombination connected TRBV5-1 to TRBJ2-5, with a weak D call of TRBD2 (6 bases match). Read as DNA, the sequence is TGCGCCAGCAGCTTCAGTACCACCGGGGGTAGCGGCCAAGAGACCCAGTACTTC. Its protein reads: CASSFSTTGGSGQETQYF.